This is a list of T cell receptor beta chains from one sample in a study of T-cell reconstitution after alpha-beta-depleted transplantation in children. TCRdb re-analysed the PCR reads in MiXCR, keeping a single row per CDR3 protein. The data contain 45,000 to 55,000 distinct CDR3 sequences, about 9% of them singletons. The sample in question was PBMCs, mostly from graft donor cells, obtained 60 days after TCRalphabeta/CD19-depleted stem cell transplant. The receptors originated from a male patient between 2 and 15 years old who had a stem cell transplant for chronic granulomatous disease, so the T cells may come from the graft donor. Each CDR3 is given with its conserved first and last residue. A D gene is named only where the DNA matches it firmly. Only part of the rows carry a size: once, few, many, or a class if the clone is expanded.

clone_size	v_call	d_call	j_call	cdr3_nt	cdr3_aa
.	TRBV4-2	TRBD1	TRBJ2-6	TGTGCCAGCAGCCGACCTGGGCCGGGACAGGGGGTATCTGGGGCCAACGTCCTGACTTTC	CASSRPGPGQGVSGANVLTF
many	TRBV20-1	TRBD1	TRBJ2-7	TGCAGTGTTCCTCCGGGACAGGGACCCTACGAGCAGTACTTC	CSVPPGQGPYEQYF
many	TRBV20-1	.	TRBJ2-1	TGCAGTGCTAGAGAGGCCGGGGTCCTGTACAATGAGCAGTTCTTC	CSAREAGVLYNEQFF
many	TRBV20-1	TRBD2	TRBJ2-3	TGCAGTGCTAGAGATTGGACTAGCGGGAGATCCGATACGCAGTATTTT	CSARDWTSGRSDTQYF
many	TRBV5-1	.	TRBJ1-1	TGCGCCAGCAGCTTGATGGAGACGGTGAACACTGAAGCTTTCTTT	CASSLMETVNTEAFF
few	TRBV11-2	TRBD2	TRBJ2-1	TGTGCCAGCAGCTTAGAGTCGGCGGGAGGGGGCTACAATGAGCAGTTCTTC	CASSLESAGGGYNEQFF
many	TRBV6-1	.	TRBJ2-7	TGTGCCACAACTAAACAGGAGACCTACGAGCAGTACTTC	CATTKQETYEQYF
many	TRBV30	.	TRBJ1-1	TGTGCCTGGAGACCCCACGGAGGGGTCACTGAAGCTTTCTTT	CAWRPHGGVTEAFF
many	TRBV6-2/TRBV6-3	.	TRBJ2-1	TGTGCCAGCAGGACGCCAAACTACAATGAGCAGTTCTTC	CASRTPNYNEQFF
many	TRBV5-6	.	TRBJ2-6	TGTGCCAGCCATTATGGGGCCAACGTCCTGACTTTC	CASHYGANVLTF
many	TRBV7-2	.	TRBJ2-3	TGTGCCAGCAGCTTAGCATACACAGATACGCAGTATTTT	CASSLAYTDTQYF
many	TRBV7-2	TRBD2	TRBJ2-1	TGTGCCAGCAGCTTAGAAAGCGGGGGATACAATGAGCAGTTCTTC	CASSLESGGYNEQFF
.	TRBV7-9	.	TRBJ1-1	TGTGCCAGCAGCTTGAGTTCGGGTCTGTCTGTGGCAGGCGGTTTCTTT	CASSLSSGLSVAGGFF
many	TRBV12-5	TRBD2	TRBJ2-3	TGTGCTAGTGGTTTGTCCCCGGGACTAGCGGGAAGAAAGGGGAATACGCAGTATTTT	CASGLSPGLAGRKGNTQYF
many	TRBV27	.	TRBJ2-6	TGTGCCAGCAGGCAACAGGGATTTAAAACCTCTGGGGCCAACGTCCTGACTTTC	CASRQQGFKTSGANVLTF
many	TRBV5-6	TRBD1	TRBJ1-2	TGTGCCAGCAGCCAGACAGGGGGGAGCTATGGCTACACCTTC	CASSQTGGSYGYTF
many	TRBV5-1	TRBD2	TRBJ2-7	TGCGCCAGCAGCCCCCCGGGGGGGTTGGGGATCTACGAGCAGTACTTC	CASSPPGGLGIYEQYF
many	TRBV12-3/TRBV12-4	.	TRBJ2-1	TGTGCCACCGGAGGGAGGATACGAAACAATGAGCAGTTCTTC	CATGGRIRNNEQFF
many	TRBV10-3	TRBD1	TRBJ2-1	TGTGCCATCAGTGAGTCGACAGGGACAGTCAATGAGCAGTTCTTC	CAISESTGTVNEQFF
many	TRBV9	.	TRBJ2-1	TGTGCCAGCAGCGTGGGCGGGAAGGGAAATGAGCAGTTCTTC	CASSVGGKGNEQFF
many	TRBV7-2	TRBD1	TRBJ2-1	TGTGCCAGCAGCTTAGAGAACAGGGGCACCCAGTTCTTC	CASSLENRGTQFF
many	TRBV11-2	.	TRBJ2-1	TGTGCCATTCGCGGGGCGAATTACAATGAGCAGTTCTTC	CAIRGANYNEQFF
many	TRBV5-1	TRBD1	TRBJ1-2	TGCGCCAGCAGCAACAGACAGGGACATGGCTACACCTTC	CASSNRQGHGYTF